The 17 T cell receptor beta chains presented below share a single source sample, sequenced in a study of blood T cell repertoires in COVID-19. Clones were sequenced by immunoSEQ multiplex PCR, and TCRdb holds only the in-frame ones, with some missing. The sample has fewer than 200,000 clones; over 65% are singletons. The sequenced sample consisted of peripheral blood. The receptors were gathered from a man aged 60-69 years with acute or convalescent COVID-19.

The table lists this clone with a count of one. The chain couples TRBV24-1 to TRBJ1-2, with D maybe TRBD1 (5 bases). The V end was cut by 4 bases, the J end by 6 bases, with 11 bases between. CDR1 KGHDR and CDR2 SFDVKD come from the germline V gene. The CDR3 contains 13 residues. CDR3 residues: CATSERGWNGYTF. CDR3 bases: TGTGCCACCAGTGAAAGGGGTTGGAATGGCTACACCTTC.

The chain recombines TRBV14 with TRBJ1-2; D is uncertain. The ends were cut back, 0 bases at V and 4 bases at J, with 9 bases in the middle. Germline V gene data show CDR1 as SGHDN and CDR2 as FVKESK. This CDR3 has 14 amino acids. CDR3 sequence reads: CASSQDSNFYGYTF. The CDR3 DNA follows: TGTGCCAGCAGCCAAGATAGCAATTTCTATGGCTACACCTTC.

This clone was seen at least ten times. V gene TRBV7-9 combines with J gene TRBJ1-6, with no clear D. CDR1 and CDR2 (germline): SEHNR, FQNEAQ (reference sequence). V lost 1 base to trimming and J lost 9 bases, with 13 bases between them. This CDR3 is built from 15 residues. CDR3 region: CASSLGGRGSSPLHF. As DNA, the CDR3 is TGTGCCAGCAGCTTAGGGGGTCGGGGAAGTTCACCCCTCCACTTT.

This rearrangement joins TRBV6-5 to TRBJ2-5; perhaps TRBD1 as D (6 bases). The CDR3 is 14 residues long. Germline CDR1 is MNHEY and CDR2 is SVGAGI. V lost 5 bases and J 2 bases, leaving 12 bases between the germline ends. This CDR3 is CASSSWTVQETQYF. The CDR3 DNA reads TGTGCCAGCAGTAGCTGGACAGTTCAAGAGACCCAGTACTTC.

The sample holds a few counts of this clone. The J gene is TRBJ2-7, the V gene TRBV2; TRBD1 matches 9 bases. V trimming: 8 bases; J trimming: 5 bases; junction bases outside the gene matches: 10. The CDR3 has 14 amino acids. Germline loops: CDR1 SNHLY, CDR2 FYNNEI. The CDR3 spells CASGRGTGYHEQYF. Here the CDR3 DNA reads TGTGCCAGCGGAAGGGGGACAGGGTACCACGAGCAGTACTTC.

The chain carries TRBV5-1 and TRBJ1-4; TRBD1 aligns across 9 bases. Unmatched junction bases numbered 8, after V lost 4 bases and J lost 7 bases. Germline-derived CDR1 and CDR2 are SGHRS and YFSETQ. The length of the CDR3 is 15 residues. The CDR3, as DNA: TGCGCCAGCAGCCGGGAGGGACAGGGAGGTGAAAAACTGTTTTTT. Translated: CASSREGQGGEKLFF.

The chain joins TRBV3-1 (or the pseudogene TRBV3-2) to TRBJ2-1; TRBD2 matches 11 bases. The germline CDR1 and CDR2 sequences are LGHDT and YNNKEL (reference sequence). The CDR3 totals 14 residues. J was trimmed by 5 bases and V by 4 bases; bases with no gene match: 1. CDR3 in amino acids: CASSRLAGHNEQFF. The CDR3 DNA is TGTGCCAGCAGCCGACTAGCGGGACACAATGAGCAGTTCTTC.

This clone was seen at least ten times. The chain joins TRBV7-9 to TRBJ1-1; 10 nucleotides match TRBD1. Trimming cost V 4 bases and J 2 bases; bases outside gene matches: 4. In germline, CDR1 is SEHNR, CDR2 FQNEAQ (reference sequence). This CDR3 contains 15 residues. The CDR3 loop is CASSSGTGVNTEAFF. CDR3 DNA sequence: TGTGCCAGCAGCTCCGGGACAGGGGTAAACACTGAAGCTTTCTTT.

V is TRBV15 and J is TRBJ2-5, with TRBD1 matching 8 bases. V lost 7 bases, J lost 5 bases, and 15 bases stayed unmatched. Germline values: CDR1 LNHNV, CDR2 YYDKDF (reference sequence). This CDR3 spans 16 amino acids. CDR3: CATNAYRGDSGETQYF. CDR3 bases: TGTGCCACCAACGCCTACAGGGGGGATTCCGGGGAGACCCAGTACTTC.

The chain combines TRBV2 with TRBJ2-7; D perhaps matches TRBD1 (6 bases). The ends were cut back, 7 bases at V and 4 bases at J, with 17 bases in the middle. The CDR3 spans 14 residues. Looked up from germline, CDR1 is SNHLY and CDR2 is FYNNEI. CDR3 amino acids: CASNKGGQAYEQYF. For the CDR3, the DNA is TGTGCCAGCAATAAAGGGGGACAAGCATACGAGCAGTACTTC.

CDR3 coding DNA: TGCGCCAGCAGCCAAGTTCCTGGGGCGGCCGAGCAGTACTTC. This gives the protein CASSQVPGAAEQYF. The chain couples TRBV4-1 to TRBJ2-7, with a weak D call TRBD1 (5 bases). The V gene's germline CDR1 is MGHRA and CDR2 YSYEKL. The V and J ends lost 1 base and 6 bases respectively, with 13 bases between them. The CDR3 length is 14 residues.

The CDR3, as DNA: TGTGCCAGCAGCCAAGAAATAGCGGGGGCCGGGACAGATACGCAGTATTTT. It codes for CASSQEIAGAGTDTQYF. The V and J genes are TRBV3-1 (or the pseudogene TRBV3-2) and TRBJ2-3; the match to TRBD2 covers 9 bases. The CDR3 is made up of 17 amino acids. Germline CDR1 reads LGHDT; CDR2 reads YNNKEL (reference sequence). Losses at the gene ends were 0 bases for V and 3 bases for J; bases not matched to a gene: 7.

The CDR3 loop is CASSGGSTGELFF. CDR3 DNA sequence: TGTGCCAGCAGTGGCGGGAGCACCGGGGAGCTGTTTTTT. The J gene is TRBJ2-2, the V gene TRBV2; TRBD2 matches 7 bases. Looked up from germline, CDR1 is SNHLY and CDR2 is FYNNEI. Unmatched junction bases numbered 0, after V lost 4 bases and J lost 4 bases. This CDR3 region has 13 residues.

The chain uses TRBV3-1 (or the pseudogene TRBV3-2) and TRBJ1-2; D is ambiguous. V dropped 1 base and J dropped 7 bases, with 16 bases sitting between them. Germline CDR1 and CDR2: LGHDT and YNNKEL (reference sequence). The CDR3 contains 15 residues. The CDR3 DNA sequence: TGTGCCAGCAGCCAAGGCGGCGGCCTCCCCCTTGGCTACACCTTC. Translation: CASSQGGGLPLGYTF.

The CDR3 DNA reads TGTGCCAGCAGCTTAGACAGGGAGGGAGCTAATGAAAAACTGTTTTTT. It is translated as CASSLDREGANEKLFF. The chain links TRBV7-2 to TRBJ1-4, with D possibly matching TRBD1 (6 bases). V gave up 1 base and J gave up 3 bases, with 12 bases separating them. CDR1 is SGHTA and CDR2 is FQGNSA in the germline V gene. This CDR3 is 16 amino acids long.

The rearrangement links TRBV7-2 to TRBJ2-3; the D is unclear. Germline assignment: CDR1 SGHTA and CDR2 FQGNSA. This CDR3 contains 12 residues. V lost 5 bases, J lost 2 bases, and 5 bases lay in between. The CDR3 nucleotides read TGTGCCAGCAGCCTATACACAGATACGCAGTATTTT. The encoded protein is CASSLYTDTQYF.

The rearrangement links TRBV6-2 or TRBV6-3 to TRBJ1-5; D is uncertain. V lost 2 bases to trimming and J lost 3 bases, with 8 bases between them. CDR1 and CDR2 (germline): MNHEY, SVGEGT. The CDR3 has 14 amino acids. The chain's CDR3 is CASSYGQLNQPQHF. CDR3 nucleotides: TGTGCCAGCAGTTACGGGCAGCTCAATCAGCCCCAGCATTTT.